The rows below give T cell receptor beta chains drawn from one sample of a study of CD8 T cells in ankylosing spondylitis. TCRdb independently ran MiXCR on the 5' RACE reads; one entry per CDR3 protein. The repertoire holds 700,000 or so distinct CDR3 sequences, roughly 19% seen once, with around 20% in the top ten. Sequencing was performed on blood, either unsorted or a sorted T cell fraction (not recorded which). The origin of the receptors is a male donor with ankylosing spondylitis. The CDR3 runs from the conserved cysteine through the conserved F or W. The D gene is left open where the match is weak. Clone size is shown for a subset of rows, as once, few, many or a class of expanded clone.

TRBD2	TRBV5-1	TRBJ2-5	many	CASSFGGSQETQYF	TGCGCCAGCAGTTTCGGGGGGAGCCAAGAGACCCAGTACTTC
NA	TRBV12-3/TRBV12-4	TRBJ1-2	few	CASSSGLGNYGYTF	TGTGCCAGCAGTTCGGGACTGGGGAACTATGGCTACACCTTC
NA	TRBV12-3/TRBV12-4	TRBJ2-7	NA	CASRYGQSYEQYF	TGTGCCAGCAGATACGGACAGTCCTACGAGCAGTACTTC
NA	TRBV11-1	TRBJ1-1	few	CASSHPDHTEAFF	TGTGCCAGCAGCCATCCGGACCACACTGAAGCTTTCTTT
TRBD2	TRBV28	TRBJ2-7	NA	CASRGGSVINEQYF	TGTGCCAGCAGGGGGGGGTCGGTGATAAACGAGCAGTACTTC
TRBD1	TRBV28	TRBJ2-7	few	CASRPTGTYEQYF	TGTGCCAGCAGGCCGACAGGGACCTACGAGCAGTACTTC
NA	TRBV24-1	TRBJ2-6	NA	CATSDPHGVSSSGANVLTF	TGTGCCACCAGTGACCCTCACGGGGTCTCCAGCTCTGGGGCCAACGTCCTGACTTTC
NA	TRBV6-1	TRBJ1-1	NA	CASTRGGHILNTEAFF	TGTGCCAGCACCCGGGGGGGACACATATTGAACACTGAAGCTTTCTTT
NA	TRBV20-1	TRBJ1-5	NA	CSASGGVGGQPQHF	TGCAGTGCTAGTGGCGGGGTTGGGGGTCAGCCCCAGCATTTT
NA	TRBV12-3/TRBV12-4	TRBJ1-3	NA	CASSLAREDGNTIYF	TGTGCCAGCAGTTTAGCCAGGGAGGATGGAAACACCATATATTTT
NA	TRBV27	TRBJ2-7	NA	CASSLRGLSSYEQYF	TGTGCCAGCAGTTTACGAGGGTTGAGCTCCTACGAGCAGTACTTC
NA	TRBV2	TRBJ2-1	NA	CASTAKSSYNEQFF	TGTGCCAGCACTGCTAAATCGTCCTACAATGAGCAGTTCTTC
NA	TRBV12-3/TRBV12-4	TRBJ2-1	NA	CASSPYRGNEQFF	TGTGCCAGCAGTCCCTATAGGGGCAATGAGCAGTTCTTC
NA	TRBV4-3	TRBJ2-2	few	CASSEDRTGELFF	TGCGCCAGCAGTGAAGACCGCACCGGGGAGCTGTTTTTT
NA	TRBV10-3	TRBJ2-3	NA	CAISESFGASADTQYF	TGTGCCATCAGTGAGTCGTTCGGGGCTAGCGCGGATACGCAGTATTTT
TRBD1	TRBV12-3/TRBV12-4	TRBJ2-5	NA	CASSFTGGETQYF	TGTGCCAGCAGTTTCACAGGGGGAGAGACCCAGTACTTC
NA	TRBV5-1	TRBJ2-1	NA	CASTSGYNEQFF	TGCGCCAGCACCAGCGGCTACAATGAGCAGTTCTTC